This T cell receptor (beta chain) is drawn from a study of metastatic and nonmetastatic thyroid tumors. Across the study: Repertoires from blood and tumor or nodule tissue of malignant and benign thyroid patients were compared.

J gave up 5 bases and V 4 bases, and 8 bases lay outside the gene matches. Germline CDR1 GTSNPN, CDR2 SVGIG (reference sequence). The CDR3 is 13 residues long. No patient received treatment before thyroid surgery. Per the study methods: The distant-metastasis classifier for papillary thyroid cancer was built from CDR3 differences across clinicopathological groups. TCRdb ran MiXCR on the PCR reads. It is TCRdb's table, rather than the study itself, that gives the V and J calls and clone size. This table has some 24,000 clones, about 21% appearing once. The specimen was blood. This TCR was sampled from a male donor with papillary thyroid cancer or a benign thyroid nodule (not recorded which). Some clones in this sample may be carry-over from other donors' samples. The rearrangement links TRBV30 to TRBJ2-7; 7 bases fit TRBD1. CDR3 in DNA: TGTGCCTGGACCCCCACAGGGGTCCACGAGCAGTACTTC. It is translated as CAWTPTGVHEQYF.